The 22 T cell receptor beta chains given below trace back to one sample, sequenced in a study of T cell changes during pregnancy in multiple sclerosis. Method: immunoSEQ multiplex PCR; TCRdb's copy keeps in-frame clones and lacks some. The top ten clones hold 0.75% to 0.95% of a sample with roughly 100,000 clones, almost 95% of them seen once. Here the sequenced sample was peripheral blood, taken after pregnancy. The receptors come from a female donor with multiple sclerosis, enrolled in a pregnancy study.

This clone was recorded only once. Other DNA sequences in the sample encode the same CDR3. The gene calls are TRBV30 and TRBJ2-3, with 10 bases aligning to TRBD2. Germline V gives CDR1 GTSNPN, CDR2 SVGIG (reference sequence). The CDR3 covers 15 residues. V dropped 2 bases and J dropped 6; count of bases not matched to a gene: 8. CDR3 coding DNA: TGTGCCTGGAGTCCGCTAGCGGGAGTATTTGATACGCAGTATTTT. Its translation is CAWSPLAGVFDTQYF. Based on the CDR3 plus reference TRBV30 and TRBJ2-3, the full variable domain is SQTIHQWPATLVQPVGSPLSLECTVEGTSNPNLYWYRQAAGRGLQLLFYSVGIGQISSEVPQNLSASRPQDRQFILSSKKLLLSDSGFYLCAWSPLAGVFDTQYFGPGTRLTVL.

V and J are TRBV5-1 and TRBJ1-2, with D perhaps TRBD1 (6 bases). The CDR3 loop spans 14 amino acids. V was cut by 3 bases and J by 0 bases, with 9 bases left in between. Per germline, CDR1 SGHRS and CDR2 YFSETQ. The CDR3 is CASSSGQTNYGYTF. The CDR3 nucleotides read TGCGCCAGCAGCTCTGGACAGACTAACTATGGCTACACCTTC.

The rearrangement links TRBV7-7 to TRBJ2-1; 12 positions agree with TRBD1. V was clipped by 5 bases and J by 7 bases; unmatched bases: 6. The CDR3 has 15 amino acids. Germline V CDR1 and CDR2: SSHAT, FNYEAQ (reference sequence). The CDR3 here is CASSIGDRGLNEQFF. DNA for the CDR3: TGTGCCAGCAGCATAGGGGACAGGGGGCTTAATGAGCAGTTCTTC. Full variable domain (outside the CDR3, taken from reference TRBV7-7 and TRBJ2-1): GAGVSQSPRYKVTKRGQDVTLRCDPISSHATLYWYQQALGQGPEFLTYFNYEAQPDKSGLPSDRFSAERPEGSISTLTIQRTEQRDSAMYRCASSIGDRGLNEQFFGPGTRLTVL.

The chain recombines TRBV29-1 with TRBJ2-3; 10 nucleotides align to TRBD2. CDR3 length equals 15 residues. Germline trimming cut 4 bases from V and 2 bases from J; bases unmatched to any gene: 6. From germline, CDR1 is SQVTM and CDR2 ANQGSEA. The DNA for the CDR3 is TGCAGCGTTGGATTTCTAGCGGGAGTCACAGATACGCAGTATTTT. Translated: CSVGFLAGVTDTQYF.

The CDR3 DNA reads TGTGCCAGCAGCTTGTATGAGACTAGCGGGAGTTGGTCCTACGAGCAGTACTTC. It translates to CASSLYETSGSWSYEQYF. J is TRBJ2-7 and V is TRBV5-6; 12 bases align to TRBD2. V was clipped by 1 base and J by 1 base; unmatched bases: 9. Germline CDR1 is SGHDT and CDR2 is YYEEEE. The CDR3 extends over 18 amino acids.

The V gene is TRBV2, the J gene TRBJ1-1; a weak D match, TRBD1 (6 bases). The CDR3 consists of 14 residues. The germline V gene has CDR1 SNHLY and CDR2 FYNNEI. The V gene lost 6 bases and the J gene lost 4 bases, with 15 bases spanning the gap. CDR3 in amino acids: CASSAQGPSTEAFF. The CDR3 nucleotides are TGTGCCAGCAGCGCCCAGGGGCCAAGCACTGAAGCTTTCTTT.

The DNA for the CDR3 is TGCAGCGTGCCCGGGACTAGCGTTAATGAGCAGTTCTTC. Translated, it gives CSVPGTSVNEQFF. The rearrangement uses TRBV29-1 and TRBJ2-1; 10 nucleotides agree with TRBD2. Germline trimming cut 6 bases from V and 7 bases from J; bases unmatched to any gene: 6. The CDR3 runs to 13 residues. Germline CDR1 SQVTM, CDR2 ANQGSEA.

The chain uses TRBV27 and TRBJ2-3; 10 nucleotides match TRBD2. From germline, CDR1 is MNHEY and CDR2 SMNVEV (reference sequence). V trimming: 7 bases; J trimming: 9 bases; junction bases outside the gene matches: 10. The CDR3 spans 14 residues. The CDR3, as DNA: TGTGCCAGCACCCAGCGGGGGGGCGGGTACACGCAGTATTTT. It encodes CASTQRGGGYTQYF.

This chain joins TRBV7-9 and TRBJ1-6, with TRBD1 as a possible D gene (6 bases). The germline V gene has CDR1 SEHNR and CDR2 FQNEAQ (reference sequence). The CDR3 length is 15 residues. The V and J ends lost 4 bases and 7 bases respectively, with 14 bases between them. The CDR3 reads CASSSDSDPNSPLHF. In DNA, the CDR3 is TGTGCCAGCAGCTCGGACAGTGATCCGAATTCACCCCTCCACTTT.

The chain carries TRBV14 and TRBJ1-6; 8 positions match TRBD1. The trim removed 4 bases at V and 7 bases at J, leaving 3 bases unmatched. The CDR3 has 14 amino acids. Looked up from germline, CDR1 is SGHDN and CDR2 is FVKESK. The CDR3 DNA is TGTGCCAGCAGCCTGACAGGGGTGAATTCACCCCTCCACTTT. Translating gives CASSLTGVNSPLHF.

This chain uses TRBV12-5 with TRBJ1-5; a weak D match, TRBD1 (5 bases). CDR3 length: 17 amino acids. Germline CDR1 reads LGHNT; CDR2 reads FRNRAP. V lost 6 bases and J 0 bases, leaving 18 bases between the germline ends. The CDR3 DNA follows: TGTGCTAGTGGCCCCGGGGGGAGGGCCGATAGCAATCAGCCCCAGCATTTT. It codes for CASGPGGRADSNQPQHF.

V and J are TRBV7-9 and TRBJ1-1, with D maybe TRBD1 (6 bases). V was clipped by 3 bases and J by 6 bases, with 11 bases between them. This CDR3 has 13 residues. The germline gives CDR1 SEHNR, CDR2 FQNEAQ (reference sequence). CDR3 sequence (DNA): TGTGCCAGCAGCTTTGGGGGGGCAGCTGAAGCTTTCTTT. Translation gives CASSFGGAAEAFF.

V is TRBV12-5 and J is TRBJ1-5, with D unclear. This CDR3 is built from 17 residues. Per germline, CDR1 LGHNT and CDR2 FRNRAP. Trimming took 0 bases from V and 4 from J, leaving 16 bases between them. CDR3 bases: TGTGCTAGTGGTTTGGTCGTCACCCCGGGGAGGAATCAGCCCCAGCATTTT. Translated: CASGLVVTPGRNQPQHF.

The chain couples TRBV10-2 to TRBJ2-7; no definite D call. Germline CDR1 and CDR2: WSHSY and SAAADI. V was shortened by 2 bases and J by 4 bases, with 3 bases between the two germline ends. The CDR3 contains 11 residues. The CDR3 region has the DNA TGCGCCAGCAGTGAGGCGTACGAGCAGTACTTC. It codes for CASSEAYEQYF.

This chain links TRBV29-1 with TRBJ1-3; 7 nucleotides align to TRBD1. The V and J ends lost 4 bases and 3 bases, in that order; junction bases with no gene match: 9. The CDR3 contains 15 residues. Per the germline V gene, CDR1 is SQVTM and CDR2 is ANQGSEA. CDR3: CSVVASRGYGNTIYF. The CDR3 nucleotides are TGCAGCGTTGTCGCTTCCAGGGGGTATGGAAACACCATATATTTT.

The chain carries TRBV7-9 and TRBJ1-3; D is uncertain. CDR3 length: 14 amino acids. Germline CDR1 is SEHNR and CDR2 is FQNEAQ (reference sequence). The V gene lost 1 base and the J gene lost 0 bases, with 4 bases spanning the gap. This CDR3 reads CASSLGVSGNTIYF. The CDR3 DNA is TGTGCCAGCAGCTTAGGCGTCTCTGGAAACACCATATATTTT.

This clone was seen just once. This chain links TRBV7-8 with TRBJ2-2; TRBD1 might be the D (5 bases). CDR1 is SGHVS, CDR2 FQNEAQ, per germline. CDR3 length equals 13 residues. Trimming removed 5 bases from V and 6 bases from J, with 10 bases in between. CDR3 nucleotides: TGTGCCAGCAGCCCTCAGGGTCCCGGGGAGCTGTTTTTT. This gives the protein CASSPQGPGELFF.

The chain combines TRBV6-1 with TRBJ2-7; possible D gene TRBD1, 7 bases. Trimming pared 5 bases from V and 6 bases from J, leaving 17 bases between. CDR1 is MNHNS, CDR2 SASEGT, per germline. The CDR3 covers 14 residues. CDR3 sequence reads: CASSIDRVGGEQYF. The DNA for the CDR3 is TGTGCCAGCAGTATCGACAGGGTCGGGGGCGAGCAGTACTTC.

The CDR3 coding sequence is TGCGCCAGCAGCTCGACTAGTCGTGGACTCAATGAGCAGTTCTTC. Protein: CASSSTSRGLNEQFF. The V gene is TRBV5-1, the J gene TRBJ2-1, with D tentatively TRBD2 (6 bases). CDR3 length equals 15 residues. Germline V gene sequence: CDR1 SGHRS, CDR2 YFSETQ. Between the trimmed V and J ends, which lost 3 bases and 6 bases, there was a span of 16 bases.

In DNA, the CDR3 is TGTGCCAGCAGCTTTGGACAGGGTGGAGGTCAGCCCCAGCATTTT. Translation: CASSFGQGGGQPQHF. This chain uses TRBV11-2 with TRBJ1-5; TRBD1 matches 8 bases. V dropped 3 bases and J dropped 6; count of bases not matched to a gene: 7. Germline values: CDR1 SGHAT, CDR2 FQNNGV. The CDR3 length is 15 residues.

This chain connects TRBV7-9 to TRBJ1-2, with TRBD1 identical over 9 bases. Trimming removed 11 bases from V and 3 bases from J; junction bases left unmatched: 7. The germline V gene encodes CDR1 SEHNR and CDR2 FQNEAQ (reference sequence). The CDR3 has 13 residues. The CDR3 coding sequence is TGTGCCGGCACAGGGACAGGGTACTATGGCTACACCTTC. Translation: CAGTGTGYYGYTF.

This clone was seen once. The chain links TRBV6-5 to TRBJ2-5; 8 bases agree with TRBD2. J gave up 5 bases and V 0 bases, and 5 bases lay outside the gene matches. This CDR3 region has 15 residues. Germline assignment: CDR1 MNHEY and CDR2 SVGAGI. CDR3 protein: CASSYSRGGRETQYF. The CDR3 DNA reads as TGTGCCAGCAGTTACTCGCGCGGGGGGAGGGAGACCCAGTACTTC.